Following are 26 T cell receptor beta chains from one sample sequenced in a study of control samples from healthy donors and cancer patients. TCRdb keeps only in-frame clones here, not all; method: immunoSEQ multiplex PCR. The sample lists roughly 130,000 clones; around nine tenths were seen once. Sequenced input: blood. Source of these receptors: a man aged 50 to 59 in good health.

This clone was picked up one time. This CDR3 is CASSLSLAGYGYTF. The DNA of the CDR3 is TGTGCCAGCAGCTTGTCGTTGGCAGGCTATGGCTACACCTTC. The chain is built from TRBV5-4 and TRBJ1-2; D gene ambiguous. CDR3 length: 14 residues. Germline V gives CDR1 SGHNT, CDR2 YYREEE (reference sequence). With 1 base removed from V and 4 bases from J, the gap between germline ends came to 11 bases.

This chain uses TRBV6-1 with TRBJ1-3, with 9 bases matching TRBD1. The CDR3 is 16 amino acids. J gave up 0 bases and V 2 bases, and 2 bases lay outside the gene matches. Germline values: CDR1 MNHNS, CDR2 SASEGT. CDR3 region: CASSEMTGGSGNTIYF. CDR3 DNA: TGTGCCAGCAGTGAAATGACAGGGGGCTCTGGAAACACCATATATTTT.

The genes are TRBV7-9 and TRBJ1-2; 12 nucleotides align to TRBD1. CDR3 length: 15 amino acids. From germline, CDR1 is SEHNR and CDR2 FQNEAQ (reference sequence). The ends lost 5 bases at V and 4 bases at J; junction bases unmatched: 5. CDR3 sequence reads: CASSMGQGASYGYTF. The CDR3 region has the DNA TGTGCCAGCAGCATGGGACAGGGGGCATCCTATGGCTACACCTTC.

The J gene is TRBJ1-4, the V gene TRBV28; the match to TRBD1 covers 7 bases. This CDR3 has 13 residues. The trim removed 7 bases at V and 10 bases at J, leaving 9 bases unmatched. The germline V gene encodes CDR1 MDHEN and CDR2 SYDVKM. CDR3 DNA sequence: TGTGCCAGCAAGCCCGGGACAGTGGGAAAACTGTTTTTT. The encoded protein is CASKPGTVGKLFF.

J is TRBJ2-2 and V is TRBV6-6; D possibly corresponds to TRBD2 (6 bases). Germline-derived CDR1 and CDR2 are MNHNY and SVGAGI (reference sequence). This CDR3 contains 13 residues. V was trimmed by 8 bases and J by 6 bases, leaving 13 bases between them. The CDR3 nucleotides are TGTGCCAGCCACGGCGGGGCTCCCGGGGAGCTGTTTTTT. It codes for CASHGGAPGELFF.

The chain joins TRBV11-2 to TRBJ2-2; 9 nucleotides match TRBD1. CDR3 length equals 15 residues. From germline, CDR1 is SGHAT and CDR2 FQNNGV. J was trimmed by 3 bases and V by 5 bases; bases with no gene match: 4. CDR3 amino acids: CASSRRDRDTGELFF. The CDR3 coding sequence is TGTGCCAGCAGCCGACGGGACAGGGACACCGGGGAGCTGTTTTTT.

The chain employs TRBV9 and TRBJ2-7; possible D gene TRBD1, 6 bases. V lost 4 bases, J lost 6 bases, and 11 bases lay in between. This CDR3 is built from 12 residues. Germline V gene data show CDR1 as SGDLS and CDR2 as YYNGEE. The CDR3 DNA follows: TGTGCCAGCAGCTTGACAGGTCGCGAGCAGTACTTC. It codes for CASSLTGREQYF.

The gene calls are TRBV5-1 and TRBJ1-1, with TRBD1 matching over 10 bases. Per germline, CDR1 SGHRS and CDR2 YFSETQ. The CDR3 is 15 residues long. With V trimmed by 2 bases and J by 3 bases, 4 bases remained unmatched. The CDR3 DNA follows: TGCGCCAGCAGCTTAGCCGGGACAGGGGACACTGAAGCTTTCTTT. This sequence encodes CASSLAGTGDTEAFF. The full variable domain, with the rest looked up from reference TRBV5-1 and TRBJ1-1, is KAGVTQTPRYLIKTRGQQVTLSCSPISGHRSVSWYQQTPGQGLQFLFEYFSETQRNKGNFPGRFSGRQFSNSRSEMNVSTLELGDSALYLCASSLAGTGDTEAFFGQGTRLTVV.

The rearrangement uses TRBV6-1 and TRBJ1-5; no reliable D call. Germline assignment: CDR1 MNHNS and CDR2 SASEGT. CDR3 length: 11 amino acids. With 1 base removed from V and 6 bases from J, the gap between germline ends came to 1 base. The CDR3 DNA sequence: TGTGCCAGCAGTGAAGGTCAGCCCCAGCATTTT. It is translated as CASSEGQPQHF.

The V gene is TRBV30, the J gene TRBJ2-2; 8 nucleotides align to TRBD2. The germline gives CDR1 GTSNPN, CDR2 SVGIG (reference sequence). J lost 7 bases, V lost 3 bases, and 10 bases had no gene match. This CDR3 is 15 amino acids long. CDR3 nucleotide sequence: TGTGCCTGGAGCGCCACCGGGGGGGCAGACGGGGAGCTGTTTTTT. Translated: CAWSATGGADGELFF.

This chain links TRBV7-9 with TRBJ2-2; no clear D. Between the trimmed V and J ends, which lost 5 bases and 0 bases, there was a span of 13 bases. This CDR3 spans 16 amino acids. Per germline, CDR1 SEHNR and CDR2 FQNEAQ (reference sequence). CDR3 in DNA: TGTGCCAGCAGCCCCGTCGACAACGCGAACACCGGGGAGCTGTTTTTT. Translated: CASSPVDNANTGELFF.

The chain joins TRBV12-3 or TRBV12-4 to TRBJ1-1, with D possibly matching TRBD1 (6 bases). With 3 bases removed from V and 6 bases from J, the gap between germline ends came to 11 bases. The CDR3 extends over 13 amino acids. CDR3 coding DNA: TGTGCCAGCAGTTTCCGCGGGGGCGCTGAAGCTTTCTTT. Its protein product is CASSFRGGAEAFF.

This chain connects TRBV30 to TRBJ2-3, with D tentatively TRBD1 or TRBD2 (5 bases each). This CDR3 contains 13 residues. Germline-derived CDR1 and CDR2 are GTSNPN and SVGIG (reference sequence). Trimming removed 0 bases from V and 5 bases from J, with 9 bases in between. The CDR3 reads CAWSVRGVDTQYF. In DNA form, the CDR3 reads TGTGCCTGGAGTGTACGGGGCGTAGATACGCAGTATTTT.

The rearrangement joins TRBV5-6 to TRBJ1-1; D is ambiguous. V shed 2 bases and J shed 0 bases, with 11 bases lying between them. The germline gives CDR1 SGHDT, CDR2 YYEEEE. The CDR3 length is 15 residues. The CDR3 DNA reads TGTGCCAGCAGCTTTGGGGTGACGGTGAACACTGAAGCTTTCTTT. Amino acid sequence: CASSFGVTVNTEAFF.

The chain combines TRBV30 with TRBJ1-2, with D possibly matching TRBD1 (5 bases). The CDR3 is 16 amino acids. Trimming pared 0 bases from V and 4 bases from J, leaving 18 bases between. Germline CDR1 reads GTSNPN; CDR2 reads SVGIG (reference sequence). CDR3 nucleotide sequence: TGTGCCTGGAGTGTGCAGGGCCTGGATTACCTCTATGGCTACACCTTC. Amino acids: CAWSVQGLDYLYGYTF.

The V and J genes are TRBV16 and TRBJ2-3; the match to TRBD2 covers 9 bases. The germline gives CDR1 KGHSY, CDR2 FQNENV. V shed 4 bases and J 5 bases; nucleotides not matched to a gene: 10. The CDR3 is 16 residues long. In nucleotides, the CDR3 is TGTGCCAGCAGCCTAAACGCGGGGGGGCCCGGAGATACGCAGTATTTT. Amino acid sequence: CASSLNAGGPGDTQYF.

The rearrangement uses TRBV3-1 (or the pseudogene TRBV3-2) and TRBJ1-4, with D hard to call. The CDR3 length is 14 residues. V was clipped by 0 bases and J by 8 bases, with 10 bases between them. Per germline, CDR1 LGHDT and CDR2 YNNKEL (reference sequence). CDR3 nucleotide sequence: TGTGCCAGCAGCCAAGATTTTGTAGACGAAAAACTGTTTTTT. Translated, it gives CASSQDFVDEKLFF.

This clone was seen just once. This chain links TRBV7-3 with TRBJ2-2, with 7 bases identical to TRBD2. CDR3 length equals 15 residues. The germline V gene encodes CDR1 SGHTA and CDR2 FQGTGA. With V trimmed by 4 bases and J by 5 bases, 7 bases remained unmatched. CDR3 sequence: CASSSGRQGTGELFF. DNA of the CDR3: TGTGCCAGCAGCTCCGGGAGGCAGGGTACCGGGGAGCTGTTTTTT.

The chain has TRBV4-1 and TRBJ2-5; the D gene is possibly TRBD2 (7 bases). V was pared by 4 bases and J by 5 bases, with 11 bases between. The V gene's germline CDR1 is MGHRA and CDR2 YSYEKL. The CDR3 loop spans 13 amino acids. CDR3 bases: TGCGCCAGCAGCCCCGGGGGGCGGGAGACCCAGTACTTC. Its translation: CASSPGGRETQYF.

The V call is TRBV18, the J call TRBJ2-5; D gene uncertain. Trimming took off 3 bases at V and 5 bases at J, with 7 bases between the two ends. The CDR3 extends over 12 amino acids. CDR1 and CDR2 (germline): KGHSH, LQKENI. The CDR3 region is CASSPSLETQYF. The CDR3 region has the DNA TGTGCCAGCTCACCCAGCTTGGAGACCCAGTACTTC.

The J gene is TRBJ2-7, the V gene TRBV15; TRBD1 is a possible D gene (6 bases). This CDR3 has 16 amino acids. Between the trimmed V and J ends, which lost 0 bases and 5 bases, there was a span of 17 bases. Looked up from germline, CDR1 is LNHNV and CDR2 is YYDKDF (reference sequence). The CDR3 sequence: CATSRDLVGAVNEQYF. CDR3 bases: TGTGCCACCAGCAGAGACCTAGTGGGGGCCGTGAACGAGCAGTACTTC.

This chain joins TRBV7-3 and TRBJ2-1; the match to TRBD2 covers 9 bases. Germline V gives CDR1 SGHTA, CDR2 FQGTGA. The CDR3 runs 15 residues. The trim removed 3 bases at V and 7 bases at J, leaving 7 bases unmatched. CDR3 in DNA: TGTGCCAGCAGCTTCGGTCTAGCGGGGTCAAATGAGCAGTTCTTC. This translates into CASSFGLAGSNEQFF.

J is TRBJ2-7 and V is TRBV18; 9 bases fit TRBD1. Trimming took 3 bases from V and 4 from J; bases not matched to a gene: 10. The length of the CDR3 is 16 residues. The germline gives CDR1 KGHSH, CDR2 LQKENI. CDR3 amino acids: CASSPRDRGNLYEQYF. Written as DNA, the CDR3 is TGTGCCAGCTCACCTCGTGACAGGGGGAATTTGTACGAGCAGTACTTC.

This clone was seen only once. J is TRBJ2-7 and V is TRBV28; D remains ambiguous. The V end was cut by 6 bases, the J end by 2 bases, with 20 bases between. The CDR3 loop spans 16 amino acids. Germline assignment: CDR1 MDHEN and CDR2 SYDVKM. The CDR3 region has the DNA TGTGCCAGCAGCCCCCTGACGAGAAAAACAGCCTACGAGCAGTACTTC. It specifies CASSPLTRKTAYEQYF.

Here the CDR3 DNA reads TGTGCCAGCAGGGTGACAGGGAGTCAGCCCCAGCATTTT. It is translated as CASRVTGSQPQHF. V is TRBV2 and J is TRBJ1-5; TRBD1 aligns across 7 bases. With V trimmed by 6 bases and J by 6 bases, 5 bases remained unmatched. Per germline, CDR1 SNHLY and CDR2 FYNNEI. This CDR3 is 13 amino acids long. Complete variable domain (other parts from reference TRBV2 and TRBJ1-5): EPEVTQTPSHQVTQMGQEVILRCVPISNHLYFYWYRQILGQKVEFLVSFYNNEISEKSEIFDDQFSVERPDGSNFTLKIRSTKLEDSAMYFCASRVTGSQPQHFGDGTRLSIL.

The chain is built from TRBV27 and TRBJ1-6; 7 bases match TRBD1. This CDR3 contains 14 residues. With V trimmed by 6 bases and J by 6 bases, 5 bases remained unmatched. Germline CDR1 is MNHEY and CDR2 is SMNVEV (reference sequence). The CDR3 sequence is CASRTGTANSPLHF. The CDR3 nucleotides read TGTGCCAGCAGGACCGGGACAGCTAATTCACCCCTCCACTTT.